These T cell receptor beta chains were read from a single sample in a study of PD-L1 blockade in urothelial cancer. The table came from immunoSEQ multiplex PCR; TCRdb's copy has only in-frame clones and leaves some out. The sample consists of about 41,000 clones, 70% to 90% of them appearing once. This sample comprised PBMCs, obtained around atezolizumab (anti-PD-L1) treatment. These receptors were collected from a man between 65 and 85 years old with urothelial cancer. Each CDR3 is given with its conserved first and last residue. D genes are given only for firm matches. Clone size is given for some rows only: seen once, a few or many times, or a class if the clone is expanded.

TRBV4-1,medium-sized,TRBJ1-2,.,TGCGCCAGCAGCCCTATGACAGTTCGCTATGGCTACACCTTC,CASSPMTVRYGYTF
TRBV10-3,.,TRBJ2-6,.,TGTGCCATCAGTGAGTCGTCGTACTCTGGGGCCAACGTCCTGACTTTC,CAISESSYSGANVLTF
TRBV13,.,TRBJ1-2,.,TGTGCCAGCAGCTTTTCAGGGAATGGCTACACCTTC,CASSFSGNGYTF
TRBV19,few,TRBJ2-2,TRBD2,TGTGCCAGCGGGCCCCGGACTAGCGTTGGGGAGCTGTTTTTT,CASGPRTSVGELFF
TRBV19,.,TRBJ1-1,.,TGTGCCAGTAGTACTCCGGGGCGGGGTAACACTGAAGCTTTCTTT,CASSTPGRGNTEAFF
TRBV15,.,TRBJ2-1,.,TGTGCCACCAGCAGAGATGGAGGAGGGGGAGGGGCTAGCGACAATGAGCAGTTCTTC,CATSRDGGGGGASDNEQFF
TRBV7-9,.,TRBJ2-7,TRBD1,TGTGCCAGCAGCTCCGACAGGGGGTTTCGCGAGCAGTACTTC,CASSSDRGFREQYF
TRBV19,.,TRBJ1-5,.,TGTGCCAGTAGTATGGACAGAAATCAGCCCCAGCATTTT,CASSMDRNQPQHF
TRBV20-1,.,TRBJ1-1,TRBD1,TGCAGTGCTAGAGTGGACAGGGGGGCTTTCTTT,CSARVDRGAFF
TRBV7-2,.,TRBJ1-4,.,TGTGCCAGCAGCTTAGCGGCCAGGGGTAATGAAAAACTGTTTTTT,CASSLAARGNEKLFF
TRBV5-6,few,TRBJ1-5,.,TGTGCCAGCATCAACTGGGGGGGCAATCAGCCCCAGCATTTT,CASINWGGNQPQHF
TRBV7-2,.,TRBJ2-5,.,TGTGCCAGCAGCACACGACAGAACCAAGAGACCCAGTACTTC,CASSTRQNQETQYF
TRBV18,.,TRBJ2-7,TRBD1,TGTGCCAGCTCACCTTCAGGGGGTTACGAGCAGTACTTC,CASSPSGGYEQYF
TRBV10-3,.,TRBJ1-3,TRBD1,TGTGCCATCAGTCCCGGGACAGGGTTGGCTGGAAACACCATATATTTT,CAISPGTGLAGNTIYF
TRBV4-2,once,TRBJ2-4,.,TGTGCCAGCAGCCAAGACCGCCGTGCGGGGTTGCAAAACATTCAGTACTTC,CASSQDRRAGLQNIQYF
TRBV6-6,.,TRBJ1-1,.,TGTGCCAGCAGCCAATCGTGGGCAGGTATGTCTGAAGCTTTCTTT,CASSQSWAGMSEAFF
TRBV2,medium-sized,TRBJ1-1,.,TGTGCCAGCAGTGTTGGACTAGGAGTCACTGAAGCTTTCTTT,CASSVGLGVTEAFF
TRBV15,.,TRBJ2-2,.,TGTGCCACCAGCAGGACTGCGAACACCGGGGAGCTGTTTTTT,CATSRTANTGELFF
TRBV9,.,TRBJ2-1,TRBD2,TGTGCCAGCAGCGTAGCATGGCTAGCGGACTACAATGAGCAGTTCTTC,CASSVAWLADYNEQFF
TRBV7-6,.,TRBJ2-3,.,TGTGCCAGCAGTTTCGACAGATCCACAGATACGCAGTATTTT,CASSFDRSTDTQYF
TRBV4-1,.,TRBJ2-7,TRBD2,TGCGCCAGCAGCCGCTTGACTAGCGGGACCCCCCACGAGCAGTACTTC,CASSRLTSGTPHEQYF
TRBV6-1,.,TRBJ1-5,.,TGTGCCAGCAGTGATCTCTGGCCAGGGGAAGGCTATAGCAATCAGCCCCAGCATTTT,CASSDLWPGEGYSNQPQHF
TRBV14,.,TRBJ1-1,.,TGTGCCAGCAGCCAAACCAGGGACACTGAAGCTTTCTTT,CASSQTRDTEAFF
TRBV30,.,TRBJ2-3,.,TGTGCCTGGTCAAGGGACTCCCGGGAATCAGATACGCAGTATTTT,CAWSRDSRESDTQYF
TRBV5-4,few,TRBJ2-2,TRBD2,TGTGCCAGCAGCTTGGGACTAGCGGGGACCGGGGAGCTGTTTTTT,CASSLGLAGTGELFF
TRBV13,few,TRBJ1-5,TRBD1,TGTGCCAGCAGCAGGACAGGGCCTGGACAGCCCCAGCATTTT,CASSRTGPGQPQHF